The TCR beta chain under discussion was sequenced for a study of T cell changes during pregnancy in multiple sclerosis. TCRdb keeps only in-frame clones here, not all; method: immunoSEQ multiplex PCR. Found here are approximately 80,000 clones, about 91% of them singletons; the top ten hold 3.5%. V lost 1 base to trimming and J lost 3 bases, with 16 bases between them. Germline V gene lookup returns CDR1 LNHDA and CDR2 SQIVND (reference sequence). This CDR3 spans 17 amino acids. The clonotype was recovered from a female donor in good health, serving as a control in a pregnancy study. Some clones in this sample may be carry-over from other donors' samples. The rearrangement joins TRBV19 to TRBJ1-5, with a weak D call TRBD1 (6 bases). Here the sequenced sample was PBMCs, taken in the first trimester of pregnancy. The CDR3 DNA is TGTGCCAGTAGTATAGGTCAGGGGTCTTCTTTCAATCAGCCCCAGCATTTT. Encoded protein: CASSIGQGSSFNQPQHF.